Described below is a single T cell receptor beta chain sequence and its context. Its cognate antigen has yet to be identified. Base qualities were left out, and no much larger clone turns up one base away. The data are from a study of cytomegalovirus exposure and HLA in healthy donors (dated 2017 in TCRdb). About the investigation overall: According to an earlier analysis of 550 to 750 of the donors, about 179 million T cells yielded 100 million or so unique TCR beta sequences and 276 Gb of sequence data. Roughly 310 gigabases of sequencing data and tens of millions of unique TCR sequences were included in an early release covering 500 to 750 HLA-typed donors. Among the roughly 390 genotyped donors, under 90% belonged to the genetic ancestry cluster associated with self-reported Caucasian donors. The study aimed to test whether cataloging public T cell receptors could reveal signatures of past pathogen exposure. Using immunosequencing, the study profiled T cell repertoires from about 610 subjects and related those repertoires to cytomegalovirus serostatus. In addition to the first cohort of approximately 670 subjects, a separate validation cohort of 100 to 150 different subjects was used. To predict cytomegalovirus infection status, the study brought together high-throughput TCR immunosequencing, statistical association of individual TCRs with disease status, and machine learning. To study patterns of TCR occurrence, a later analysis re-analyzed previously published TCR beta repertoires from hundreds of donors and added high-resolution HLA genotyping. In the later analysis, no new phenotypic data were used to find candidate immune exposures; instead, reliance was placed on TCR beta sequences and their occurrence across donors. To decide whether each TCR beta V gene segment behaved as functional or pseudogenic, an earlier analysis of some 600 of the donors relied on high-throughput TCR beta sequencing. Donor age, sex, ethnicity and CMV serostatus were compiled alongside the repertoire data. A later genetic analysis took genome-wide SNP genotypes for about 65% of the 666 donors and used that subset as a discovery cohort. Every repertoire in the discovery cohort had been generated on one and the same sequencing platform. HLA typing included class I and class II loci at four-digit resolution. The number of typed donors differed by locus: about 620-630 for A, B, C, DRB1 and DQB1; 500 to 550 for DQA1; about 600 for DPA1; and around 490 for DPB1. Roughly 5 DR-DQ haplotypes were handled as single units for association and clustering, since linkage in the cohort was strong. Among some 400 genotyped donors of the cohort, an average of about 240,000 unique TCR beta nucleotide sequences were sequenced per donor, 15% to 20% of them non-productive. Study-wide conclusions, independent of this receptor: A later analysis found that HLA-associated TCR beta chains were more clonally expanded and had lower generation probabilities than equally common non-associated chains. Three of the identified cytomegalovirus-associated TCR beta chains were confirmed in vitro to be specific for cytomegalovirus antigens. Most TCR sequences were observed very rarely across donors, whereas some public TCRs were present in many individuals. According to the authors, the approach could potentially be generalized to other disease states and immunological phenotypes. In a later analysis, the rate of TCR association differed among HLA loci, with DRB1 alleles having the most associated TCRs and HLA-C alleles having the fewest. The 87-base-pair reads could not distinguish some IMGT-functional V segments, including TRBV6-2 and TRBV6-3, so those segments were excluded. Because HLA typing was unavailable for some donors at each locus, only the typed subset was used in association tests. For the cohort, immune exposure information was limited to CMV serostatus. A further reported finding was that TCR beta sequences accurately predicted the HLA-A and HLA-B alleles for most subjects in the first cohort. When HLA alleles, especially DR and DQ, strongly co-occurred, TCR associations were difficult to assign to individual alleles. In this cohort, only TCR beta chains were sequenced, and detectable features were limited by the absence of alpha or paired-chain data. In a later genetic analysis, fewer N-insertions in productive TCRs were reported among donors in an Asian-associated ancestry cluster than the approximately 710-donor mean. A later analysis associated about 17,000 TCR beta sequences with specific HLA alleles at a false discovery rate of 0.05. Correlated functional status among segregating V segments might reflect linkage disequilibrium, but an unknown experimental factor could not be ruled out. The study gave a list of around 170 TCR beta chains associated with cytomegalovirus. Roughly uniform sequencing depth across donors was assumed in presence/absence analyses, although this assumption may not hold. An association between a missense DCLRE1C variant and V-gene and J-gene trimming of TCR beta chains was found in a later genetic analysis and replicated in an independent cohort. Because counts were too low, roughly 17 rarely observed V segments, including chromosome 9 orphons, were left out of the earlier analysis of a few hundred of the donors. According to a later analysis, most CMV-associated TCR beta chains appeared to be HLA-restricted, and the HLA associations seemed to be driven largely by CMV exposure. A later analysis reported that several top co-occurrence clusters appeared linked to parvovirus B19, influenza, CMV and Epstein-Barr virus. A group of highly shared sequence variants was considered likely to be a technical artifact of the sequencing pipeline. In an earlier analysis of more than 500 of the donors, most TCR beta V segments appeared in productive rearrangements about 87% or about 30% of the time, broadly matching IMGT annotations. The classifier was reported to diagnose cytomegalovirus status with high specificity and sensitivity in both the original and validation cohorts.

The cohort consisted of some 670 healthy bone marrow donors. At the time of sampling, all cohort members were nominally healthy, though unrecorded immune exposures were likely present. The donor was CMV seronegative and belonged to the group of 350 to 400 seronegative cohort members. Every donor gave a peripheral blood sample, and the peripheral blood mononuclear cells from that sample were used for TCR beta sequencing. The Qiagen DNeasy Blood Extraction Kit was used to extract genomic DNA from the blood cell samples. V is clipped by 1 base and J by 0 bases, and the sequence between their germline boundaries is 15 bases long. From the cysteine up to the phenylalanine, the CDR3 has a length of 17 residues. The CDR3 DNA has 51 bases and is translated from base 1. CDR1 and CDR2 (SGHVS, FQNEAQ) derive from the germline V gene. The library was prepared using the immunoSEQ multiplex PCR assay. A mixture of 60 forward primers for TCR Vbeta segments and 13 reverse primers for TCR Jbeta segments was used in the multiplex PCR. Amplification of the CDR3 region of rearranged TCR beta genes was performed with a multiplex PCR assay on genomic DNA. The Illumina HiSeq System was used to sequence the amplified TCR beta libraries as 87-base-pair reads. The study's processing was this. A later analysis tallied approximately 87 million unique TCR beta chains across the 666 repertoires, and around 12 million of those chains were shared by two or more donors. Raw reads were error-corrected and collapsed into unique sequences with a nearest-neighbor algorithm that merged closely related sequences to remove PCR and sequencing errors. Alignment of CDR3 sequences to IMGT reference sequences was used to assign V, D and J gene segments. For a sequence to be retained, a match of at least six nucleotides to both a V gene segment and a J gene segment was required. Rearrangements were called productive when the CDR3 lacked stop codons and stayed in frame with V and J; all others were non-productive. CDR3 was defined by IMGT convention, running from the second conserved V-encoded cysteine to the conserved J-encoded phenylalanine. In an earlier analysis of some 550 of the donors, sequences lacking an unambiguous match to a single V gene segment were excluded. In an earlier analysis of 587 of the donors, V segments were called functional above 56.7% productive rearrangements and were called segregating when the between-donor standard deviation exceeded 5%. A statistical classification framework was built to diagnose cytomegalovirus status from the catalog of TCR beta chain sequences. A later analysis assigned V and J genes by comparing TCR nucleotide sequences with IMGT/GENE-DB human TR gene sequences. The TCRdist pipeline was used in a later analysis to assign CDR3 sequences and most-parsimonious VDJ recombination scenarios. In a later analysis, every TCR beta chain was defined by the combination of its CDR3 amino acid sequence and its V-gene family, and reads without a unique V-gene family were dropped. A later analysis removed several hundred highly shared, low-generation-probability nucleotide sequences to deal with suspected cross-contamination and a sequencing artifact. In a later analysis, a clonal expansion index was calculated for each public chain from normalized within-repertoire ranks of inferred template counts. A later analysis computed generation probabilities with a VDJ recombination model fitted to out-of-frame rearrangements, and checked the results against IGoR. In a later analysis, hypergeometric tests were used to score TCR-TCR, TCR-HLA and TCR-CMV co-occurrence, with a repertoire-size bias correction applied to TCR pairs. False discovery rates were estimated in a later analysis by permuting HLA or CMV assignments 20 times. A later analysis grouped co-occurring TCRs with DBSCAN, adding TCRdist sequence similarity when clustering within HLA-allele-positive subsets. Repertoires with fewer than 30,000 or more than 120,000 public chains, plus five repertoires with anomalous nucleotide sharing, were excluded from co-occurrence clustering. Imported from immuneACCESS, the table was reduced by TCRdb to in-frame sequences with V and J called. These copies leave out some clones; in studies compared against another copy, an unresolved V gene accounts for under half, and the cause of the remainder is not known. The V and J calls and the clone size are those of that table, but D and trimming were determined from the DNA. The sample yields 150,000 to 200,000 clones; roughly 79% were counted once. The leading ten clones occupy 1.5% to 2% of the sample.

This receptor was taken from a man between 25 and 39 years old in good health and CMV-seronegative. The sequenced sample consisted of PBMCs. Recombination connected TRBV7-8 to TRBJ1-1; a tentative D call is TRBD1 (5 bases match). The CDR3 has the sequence CASSLGLGGTLNTEAFF. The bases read TGTGCCAGCAGCTTAGGTTTGGGGGGGACCTTGAACACTGAAGCTTTCTTT. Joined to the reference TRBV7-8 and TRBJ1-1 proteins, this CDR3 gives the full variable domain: GAGVSQSPRYKVAKRGQDVALRCDPISGHVSLFWYQQALGQGPEFLTYFQNEAQLDKSGLPSDRFFAERPEGSVSTLKIQRTQQEDSAVYLCASSLGLGGTLNTEAFFGQGTRLTVV.